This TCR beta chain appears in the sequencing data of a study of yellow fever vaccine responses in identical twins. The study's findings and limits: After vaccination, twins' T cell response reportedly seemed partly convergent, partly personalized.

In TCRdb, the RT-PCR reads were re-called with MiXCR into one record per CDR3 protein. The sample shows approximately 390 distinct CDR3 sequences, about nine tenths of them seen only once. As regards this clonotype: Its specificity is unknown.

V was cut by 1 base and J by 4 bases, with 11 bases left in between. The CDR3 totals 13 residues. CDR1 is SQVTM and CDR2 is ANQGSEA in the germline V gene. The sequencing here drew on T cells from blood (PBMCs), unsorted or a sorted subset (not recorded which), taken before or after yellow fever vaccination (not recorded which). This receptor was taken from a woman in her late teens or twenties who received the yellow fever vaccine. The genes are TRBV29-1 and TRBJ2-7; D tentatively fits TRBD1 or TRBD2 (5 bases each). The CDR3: CSVEVPGQYEQYF. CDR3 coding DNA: TGCAGCGTTGAAGTTCCGGGGCAGTACGAGCAGTACTTC.